The source of this T cell receptor beta chain is a study of OX40 agonist ivuxolimab in advanced cancers. The wider study: Averaging roughly 60 years in age, with a range of roughly 23 to 80, the cohort was around 83% male. Two cutaneous melanoma patients and one hepatocellular carcinoma patient, three in all, had partial responses.

Study-wide points: CD8+ T cells averaged more expanded clones than CD4+.

On this clone: Its antigen is not known.

Assay: immunoSEQ multiplex PCR; the TCRdb copy retains only in-frame clones and omits some. The sample carries 60,000 to 75,000 clones, approximately 86% recorded once. CDR3 size: 14 residues. V was clipped by 5 bases and J by 7 bases, with 17 bases between them. Germline CDR1 reads MNHEY; CDR2 reads SVGAGI. Sequenced here: CD4+ or CD8+ T cells sorted from blood, sampled in a trial of the OX40 agonist ivuxolimab. This chain uses TRBV6-5 with TRBJ2-5; D is unresolved. This TCR came from an adult with an advanced solid tumor such as melanoma, head and neck, liver or kidney cancer. The CDR3 DNA follows: TGTGCCAGCAGTGGCGGACCCTCCCGTGGGACCCAGTACTTC. It yields the protein CASSGGPSRGTQYF.